Below are 27 T cell receptor beta chains sequenced from a single sample in a study of cytomegalovirus exposure and HLA in healthy donors. PCR amplification relied on 60 Vbeta primers (plus 13 Jbeta primers). Sequenced by immunoSEQ multiplex PCR; TCRdb stores in-frame clones only, minus some. This sample's clone table lists some 200,000 clones. The sample consisted of PBMCs. The receptors here all came from a young woman in good health and CMV-seropositive.

The chain recombines TRBV9 with TRBJ2-1; 8 nucleotides agree with TRBD2. Germline CDR1 and CDR2: SGDLS and YYNGEE. Trimming removed 0 bases from V and 5 bases from J; junction bases left unmatched: 13. There are 18 residues in the CDR3. CDR3 DNA: TGTGCCAGCAGCGTAGAAGGGATCGGGAGGGTCCAGGACAATGAGCAGTTCTTC. It encodes CASSVEGIGRVQDNEQFF. The full variable domain, completed using reference TRBV9 and TRBJ2-1, is DSGVTQTPKHLITATGQRVTLRCSPRSGDLSVYWYQQSLDQGLQFLIQYYNGEERAKGNILERFSAQQFPDLHSELNLSSLELGDSALYFCASSVEGIGRVQDNEQFFGPGTRLTVL.

The genes are TRBV9 and TRBJ2-7; D perhaps matches TRBD1 (6 bases). There are 16 residues in the CDR3. V lost 3 bases, J lost 0 bases, and 16 bases lay in between. Germline V gene lookup returns CDR1 SGDLS and CDR2 YYNGEE. CDR3 amino acids: CASSGKQGSFSYEQYF. The CDR3, as DNA: TGTGCCAGCAGCGGGAAACAGGGCTCCTTCTCCTACGAGCAGTACTTC.

The rearrangement joins TRBV19 to TRBJ1-6; TRBD1 is a possible D gene (6 bases). Per the germline V gene, CDR1 is LNHDA and CDR2 is SQIVND (reference sequence). This CDR3 comprises 14 residues. V gave up 10 bases and J gave up 7 bases, with 17 bases separating them. In nucleotides, the CDR3 is TGTGCCACGGGACATTCGGGACGGAATTCACCCCTCCACTTT. Residues: CATGHSGRNSPLHF.

This chain links TRBV6-4 with TRBJ1-1; D is possibly TRBD1 (6 bases). The V gene's germline CDR1 is MRHNA and CDR2 SNTAGT. The CDR3 extends over 14 amino acids. The V end lost 3 bases, the J end lost 7 bases, and 15 bases lay between the germline ends. The DNA of the CDR3 is TGTGCCAGCAGTGAGGGCGGGGGGCTGGGTGAAGCTTTCTTT. Translating it yields CASSEGGGLGEAFF.

The J gene is TRBJ2-1, the V gene TRBV4-1, with 7 bases fitting TRBD2. With 1 base clipped from V and 10 bases from J, the junction kept 19 bases outside the gene matches. CDR3 length equals 18 residues. Germline assignment: CDR1 MGHRA and CDR2 YSYEKL. Here the CDR3 DNA reads TGCGCCAGCAGCCAAGTGTTAGGCCCGGGGGGTTACTCGCAGGAGCAGTTCTTC. The encoded protein is CASSQVLGPGGYSQEQFF.

The rearrangement links TRBV6-1 to TRBJ2-1; TRBD2 is a possible D gene (6 bases). The CDR3 runs to 15 residues. Germline values: CDR1 MNHNS, CDR2 SASEGT. Trimming cost V 6 bases and J 2 bases, with 14 bases left between them. CDR3 residues: CASRPGTGTYNEQFF. CDR3 DNA: TGTGCCAGCAGGCCCGGGACTGGGACCTACAATGAGCAGTTCTTC.

CDR3: CASSLASGGTTDTQYF. Written as DNA, the CDR3 is TGTGCCAGCAGCTTAGCTAGCGGGGGCACCACAGATACGCAGTATTTT. The V and J genes are TRBV7-9 and TRBJ2-3; TRBD2 matches 9 bases. Germline CDR1 reads SEHNR; CDR2 reads FQNEAQ (reference sequence). V dropped 0 bases and J dropped 2; count of bases not matched to a gene: 3. The CDR3 consists of 16 residues.

V gene TRBV4-3 combines with J gene TRBJ2-3; D might be TRBD2 (6 bases). This CDR3 contains 17 residues. From germline, CDR1 is LGHNA and CDR2 YSLEER. Trimming shortened V by 0 bases and J by 2 bases, and 15 bases separated the two germline ends. CDR3 sequence reads: CASSQESLAGITDTQYF. For the CDR3, the DNA is TGCGCCAGCAGCCAAGAGAGCCTGGCGGGGATCACAGATACGCAGTATTTT.

V gene TRBV18 combines with J gene TRBJ1-1; no definite D call. Per the germline V gene, CDR1 is KGHSH and CDR2 is LQKENI. V was trimmed by 4 bases and J by 11 bases, leaving 11 bases between them. The CDR3 runs to 11 residues. Written as DNA, the CDR3 is TGTGCCAGCTCACTTGGCACCGTGGCTTTCTTT. This sequence encodes CASSLGTVAFF.

The rearrangement links TRBV19 to TRBJ2-6; weak D call: TRBD2 (6 bases). Germline-derived CDR1 and CDR2 are LNHDA and SQIVND (reference sequence). This CDR3 has 15 residues. The germline V and J ends were trimmed by 3 bases and 3 bases, with 9 bases remaining between them. As DNA, the CDR3 is TGTGCCAGTAGTATTTCGGGGGTTGGGGCCAACGTCCTGACTTTC. Protein sequence: CASSISGVGANVLTF. Full variable domain (outside the CDR3, taken from reference TRBV19 and TRBJ2-6): DGGITQSPKYLFRKEGQNVTLSCEQNLNHDAMYWYRQDPGQGLRLIYYSQIVNDFQKGDIAEGYSVSREKKESFPLTVTSAQKNPTAFYLCASSISGVGANVLTFGAGSRLTVL.

The chain joins TRBV6-5 to TRBJ2-1; D is undetermined. With 6 bases removed from V and 14 bases from J, the gap between germline ends came to 14 bases. Germline loops: CDR1 MNHEY, CDR2 SVGAGI. The CDR3 sequence is 11 residues long. The CDR3 reads CASRVGHTEFF. CDR3 DNA: TGTGCCAGCAGGGTTGGCCATACAGAGTTCTTC.

The chain carries TRBV7-9 and TRBJ2-5, with TRBD2 identical over 16 bases. The CDR3 is 18 amino acids. Germline V gene sequence: CDR1 SEHNR, CDR2 FQNEAQ (reference sequence). V dropped 6 bases and J dropped 4; count of bases not matched to a gene: 11. The CDR3 sequence is CASSSPGLAGGPGETQYF. CDR3 nucleotide sequence: TGTGCCAGCAGTTCTCCGGGACTAGCGGGAGGGCCGGGAGAGACCCAGTACTTC.

V gene TRBV29-1 combines with J gene TRBJ2-5; D not certain. In germline, CDR1 is SQVTM, CDR2 ANQGSEA. The V end lost 2 bases, the J end lost 5 bases, and 12 bases lay between the germline ends. The length of the CDR3 is 13 residues. Written as DNA, the CDR3 is TGCAGCGTTGAAAAGGTTTCCGGGGAGACCCAGTACTTC. Translated, it gives CSVEKVSGETQYF.

This sequence joins TRBV7-8 and TRBJ2-5; the D gene is possibly TRBD2 (6 bases). The V end lost 1 base, the J end lost 3 bases, and 15 bases lay between the germline ends. Per the germline V gene, CDR1 is SGHVS and CDR2 is FQNEAQ. The CDR3 loop spans 16 amino acids. This chain's CDR3 is CASSLGPGGGEETQYF. CDR3 coding DNA: TGTGCCAGCAGCTTAGGCCCCGGCGGCGGGGAAGAGACCCAGTACTTC.

DNA of the CDR3: TGTGCCAGCAGGGAAGCGGGAGGTTCCTACAATGAGCAGTTCTTC. It codes for CASREAGGSYNEQFF. V is TRBV5-6 and J is TRBJ2-1; 9 bases agree with TRBD2. V was clipped by 5 bases and J by 1 base; unmatched bases: 4. This CDR3 has 15 amino acids. From germline, CDR1 is SGHDT and CDR2 YYEEEE.

The rearrangement links TRBV30 to TRBJ2-7; perhaps TRBD2 as D (5 bases). V was pared by 1 base and J by 4 bases, with 8 bases between. From germline, CDR1 is GTSNPN and CDR2 SVGIG (reference sequence). The CDR3 totals 12 residues. CDR3 coding DNA: TGTGCCTGGAGTGGGGAGCCGTACGAGCAGTACTTC. Protein: CAWSGEPYEQYF.

The J gene is TRBJ1-5, the V gene TRBV6-1; tentative D call: TRBD1 (5 bases). This CDR3 comprises 15 residues. Looked up from germline, CDR1 is MNHNS and CDR2 is SASEGT. V was cut by 6 bases and J by 0 bases, with 12 bases left in between. CDR3 DNA: TGTGCCAGCAGCCTACAGGCAAATAGCAATCAGCCCCAGCATTTT. This sequence encodes CASSLQANSNQPQHF.

The chain combines TRBV4-1 with TRBJ2-1; 7 bases align to TRBD2. Per germline, CDR1 MGHRA and CDR2 YSYEKL. CDR3 length: 15 residues. Trimming at V came to 6 bases and at J to 1 base, leaving 6 bases not matched to a gene. The CDR3 reads CASRKTSMSYNEQFF. CDR3 in DNA: TGCGCCAGCAGGAAGACTAGCATGTCCTACAATGAGCAGTTCTTC.

The rearrangement uses TRBV6-5 and TRBJ2-5, with 9 positions matching TRBD1. This CDR3 region has 13 residues. The germline V gene encodes CDR1 MNHEY and CDR2 SVGAGI. The J segment lost 5 bases and the V segment lost 6 bases, leaving 4 bases of the junction unmatched. The DNA of the CDR3 is TGTGCCAGCAGAAACAGGGGGCGGGAGACCCAGTACTTC. Encoded protein: CASRNRGRETQYF.

The J gene is TRBJ2-1, the V gene TRBV7-2; the match to TRBD2 covers 15 bases. CDR3 length: 16 residues. V lost 5 bases to trimming and J lost 10 bases; unmatched junction nucleotides: 9. Germline CDR1 is SGHTA and CDR2 is FQGNSA. As DNA, the CDR3 is TGTGCCAGCAGCCCCCGGACTAGCGGGGGGGCTCAAGAGCAGTTCTTC. Translating gives CASSPRTSGGAQEQFF.

The chain has TRBV11-2 and TRBJ2-7, with D possibly being TRBD1 (6 bases). Trimming removed 4 bases at V and 6 bases at J, with 13 bases between. Germline lookup yields CDR1 SGHAT and CDR2 FQNNGV. This CDR3 is 13 amino acids long. The CDR3 loop reads CASSYDRPSEQYF. The CDR3 DNA reads as TGTGCCAGCAGCTACGACAGGCCGAGCGAGCAGTACTTC. The full variable domain, in which reference TRBV11-2 and TRBJ2-7 provide the parts outside the CDR3, is EAGVAQSPRYKIIEKRQSVAFWCNPISGHATLYWYQQILGQGPKLLIQFQNNGVVDDSQLPKDRFSAERLKGVDSTLKIQPAKLEDSAVYLCASSYDRPSEQYFGPGTRLTVT.

The rearrangement joins TRBV6-5 to TRBJ1-6; 7 bases fit TRBD1. The CDR3 runs to 15 residues. V shed 7 bases and J 7 bases; nucleotides not matched to a gene: 10. CDR1 MNHEY and CDR2 SVGAGI come from the germline V gene. The CDR3 spells CASTLLWDRNSPLHF. The CDR3, as DNA: TGTGCCAGCACCCTTCTCTGGGACAGAAATTCACCCCTCCACTTT.

The chain carries TRBV5-5 and TRBJ2-7; TRBD1 matches 9 bases. V trimming: 4 bases; J trimming: 1 base; junction bases outside the gene matches: 6. Per germline, CDR1 SGHKS and CDR2 YYEKEE (reference sequence). The CDR3 loop spans 15 amino acids. The CDR3 spells CASSPTGGASYEQYF. The DNA for the CDR3 is TGTGCCAGCAGCCCTACAGGGGGCGCATCCTACGAGCAGTACTTC.

The chain is built from TRBV9 and TRBJ1-3; D is possibly TRBD1 (5 bases). This CDR3 has 15 residues. Germline CDR1 reads SGDLS; CDR2 reads YYNGEE. V was shortened by 0 bases and J by 4 bases, with 11 bases between the two germline ends. CDR3 nucleotides: TGTGCCAGCAGCGTAGCTGGAGGGGCGGGAAACACCATATATTTT. Its translation is CASSVAGGAGNTIYF. The whole variable domain, remainder taken from reference TRBV9 and TRBJ1-3, is DSGVTQTPKHLITATGQRVTLRCSPRSGDLSVYWYQQSLDQGLQFLIQYYNGEERAKGNILERFSAQQFPDLHSELNLSSLELGDSALYFCASSVAGGAGNTIYFGEGSWLTVV.

This sequence joins TRBV25-1 and TRBJ1-6; D call uncertain. V gave up 1 base and J gave up 10 bases, with 8 bases separating them. The CDR3 spans 13 residues. Germline CDR1 reads MGHDK; CDR2 reads SYGVNS. CDR3 sequence: CASSEFRRSPLHF. CDR3 nucleotides: TGTGCCAGCAGTGAATTTAGGAGGTCACCCCTCCACTTT.

The J gene is TRBJ2-7, the V gene TRBV6-6; weak D call: TRBD2 (5 bases). CDR1 and CDR2 (germline): MNHNY, SVGAGI (reference sequence). The CDR3 runs 14 residues. V lost 2 bases and J 3 bases, leaving 11 bases between the germline ends. In nucleotides, the CDR3 is TGTGCCAGCAGTTACGCTAGCAGCCTCTACGAGCAGTACTTC. This codes for CASSYASSLYEQYF.

V is TRBV12-5 and J is TRBJ2-3; 9 nucleotides line up with TRBD2. Looked up from germline, CDR1 is LGHNT and CDR2 is FRNRAP. The J segment lost 4 bases and the V segment lost 6 bases, leaving 5 bases of the junction unmatched. The CDR3 runs to 14 residues. CDR3 loop: CASGPLAGPDTQYF. The CDR3 region has the DNA TGTGCTAGTGGGCCCCTAGCGGGGCCAGATACGCAGTATTTT.